The 10 T cell receptor beta chains below were found in one sample sequenced in a study of T cell responses to AZD1222 COVID-19 vaccine. The protocol was immunoSEQ multiplex PCR, while the TCRdb copy is restricted to in-frame clones and leaves out a portion. Seen here are approximately 68,000 clones, more than 75% observed once, and the top ten hold approximately 4.8%. Sequencing used peripheral blood, obtained 28 days after the second dose of the MenACWY control vaccine. The receptors were gathered from an adult who received the MenACWY meningococcal vaccine as a control.

The chain recombines TRBV29-1 with TRBJ1-5, with no clear D. This CDR3 region has 13 residues. Per the germline V gene, CDR1 is SQVTM and CDR2 is ANQGSEA. V lost 6 bases, J lost 2 bases, and 11 bases lay in between. The CDR3 reads CSVRQARNQPQHF. CDR3 nucleotides: TGCAGCGTCCGGCAGGCCCGCAATCAGCCCCAGCATTTT.

In its sample, this clone was seen once. The CDR3 is CASSQAAPGRPREQYF. CDR3 nucleotides: TGCGCCAGCAGCCAAGCCGCCCCGGGCCGACCTCGGGAGCAGTACTTC. This chain joins TRBV4-1 and TRBJ2-7; D gene uncertain. CDR3 length: 16 amino acids. From germline, CDR1 is MGHRA and CDR2 YSYEKL. The ends were cut back, 1 base at V and 7 bases at J, with 20 bases in the middle.

In the case of this clone: The junction departs from germline at one end; a sequencing error may be responsible. In nucleotides, the CDR3 is TGTGCCAGCGGCTTCGGGATAGGGGGGACCCAGTACTTC. Translating gives CASGFGIGGTQYF. The chain carries TRBV7-2 and TRBJ2-5, with D perhaps matching TRBD1 (6 bases). Per the germline V gene, CDR1 is SGHTA and CDR2 is FQGNSA. The CDR3 runs to 13 residues.

The chain links TRBV7-9 to TRBJ2-1; no clear D gene. There are 13 residues in the CDR3. Germline V CDR1 and CDR2: SEHNR, FQNEAQ (reference sequence). Deletions cut 1 base from V and 10 bases from J, with 11 bases between. The CDR3 here is CASSLGGVGEQFF. DNA of the CDR3: TGTGCCAGCAGCTTAGGTGGGGTGGGGGAGCAGTTCTTC.

The V call is TRBV11-2, the J call TRBJ1-4, with D perhaps TRBD1 (5 bases). V lost 2 bases and J 8 bases, leaving 12 bases between the germline ends. The CDR3 consists of 14 residues. Per the germline V gene, CDR1 is SGHAT and CDR2 is FQNNGV. The CDR3 DNA reads as TGTGCCAGCAGCTTAAGGCGGACACAGGAAAAACTGTTTTTT. Its translation: CASSLRRTQEKLFF.

This clone was detected only a few times. The same CDR3 is also encoded by other DNA sequences in this sample. V usage is TRBV14 and J usage is TRBJ2-5; TRBD2 matches 9 bases. The germline V gene encodes CDR1 SGHDN and CDR2 FVKESK. Losses at the gene ends were 3 bases for V and 5 bases for J; bases not matched to a gene: 7. This CDR3 region has 15 residues. The CDR3 DNA reads as TGTGCCAGCAGCCAGGCCTTGGCGGGAGGGGAGACCCAGTACTTC. Its translation: CASSQALAGGETQYF.

The genes are TRBV11-1 and TRBJ1-2; no clear D. The V and J ends lost 1 base and 7 bases respectively, with 7 bases between them. The CDR3 runs to 12 residues. Germline values: CDR1 SGHAT, CDR2 FQDESV (reference sequence). CDR3 region: CASSLVGGGYTF. The CDR3 coding sequence is TGTGCCAGCAGCTTAGTAGGTGGTGGCTACACCTTC.

The chain employs TRBV6-2 or TRBV6-3 and TRBJ1-5, with 8 bases lining up with TRBD1. V was clipped by 5 bases and J by 5 bases; unmatched bases: 5. CDR3 length: 14 amino acids. Germline-derived CDR1 and CDR2 are MNHEY and SVGEGT. The CDR3 spells CASSRQGRDQPQHF. The CDR3 nucleotides are TGTGCCAGCAGTCGACAGGGGAGAGATCAGCCCCAGCATTTT.

This CDR3 is CAIGGGLGAGNQPQHF. The CDR3 region has the DNA TGTGCCATCGGTGGGGGGCTGGGGGCTGGGAATCAGCCCCAGCATTTT. The chain combines TRBV10-3 with TRBJ1-5; the D gene is possibly TRBD1 (6 bases). The CDR3 consists of 16 residues. Per germline, CDR1 ENHRY and CDR2 SYGVKD. Trimming cost V 8 bases and J 4 bases, with 21 bases left between them.

The CDR3 sequence is CASSQAGSNTEAFF. Here the CDR3 DNA reads TGTGCCAGCAGCCAAGCGGGCTCGAACACTGAAGCTTTCTTT. V and J are TRBV4-2 and TRBJ1-1; D remains unclear. The CDR3 sequence is 14 residues long. The germline CDR1 and CDR2 sequences are LGHNA and YNFKEQ. Trimming took 1 base from V and 1 from J, leaving 7 bases between them.